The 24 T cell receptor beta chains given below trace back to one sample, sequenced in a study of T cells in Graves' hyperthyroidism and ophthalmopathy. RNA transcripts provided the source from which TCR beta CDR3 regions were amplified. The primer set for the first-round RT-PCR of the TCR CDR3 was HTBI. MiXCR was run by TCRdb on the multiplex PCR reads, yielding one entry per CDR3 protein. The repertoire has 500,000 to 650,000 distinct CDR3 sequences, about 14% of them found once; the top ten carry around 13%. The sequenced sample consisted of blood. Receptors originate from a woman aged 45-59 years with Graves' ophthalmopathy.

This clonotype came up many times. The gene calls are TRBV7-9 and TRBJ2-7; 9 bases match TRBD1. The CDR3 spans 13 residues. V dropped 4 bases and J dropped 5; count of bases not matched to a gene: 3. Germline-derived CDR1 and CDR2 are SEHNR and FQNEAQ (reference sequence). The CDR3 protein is CASSWWTGDEQYF. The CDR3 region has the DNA TGTGCCAGCAGCTGGTGGACAGGGGACGAGCAGTACTTC.

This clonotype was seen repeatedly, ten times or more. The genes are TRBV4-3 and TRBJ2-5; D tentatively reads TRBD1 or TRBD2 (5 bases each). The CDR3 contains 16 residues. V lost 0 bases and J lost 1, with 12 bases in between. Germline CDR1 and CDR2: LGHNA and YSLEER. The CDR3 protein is CASSQDGEGLQETQYF. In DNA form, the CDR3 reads TGCGCCAGCAGCCAAGATGGTGAGGGGCTCCAAGAGACCCAGTACTTC.

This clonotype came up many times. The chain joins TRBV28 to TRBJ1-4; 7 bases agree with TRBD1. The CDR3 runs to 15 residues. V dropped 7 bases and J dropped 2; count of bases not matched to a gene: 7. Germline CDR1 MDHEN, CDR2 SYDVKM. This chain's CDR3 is CASNPHRGTNEKLFF. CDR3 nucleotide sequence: TGTGCCAGCAACCCACACAGGGGCACTAATGAAAAACTGTTTTTT.

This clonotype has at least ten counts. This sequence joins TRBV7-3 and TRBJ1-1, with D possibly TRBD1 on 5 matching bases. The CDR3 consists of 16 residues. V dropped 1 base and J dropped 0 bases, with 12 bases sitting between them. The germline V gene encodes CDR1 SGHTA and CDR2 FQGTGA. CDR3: CASSLSREHMNTEAFF. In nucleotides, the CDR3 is TGTGCCAGCAGCTTAAGCAGGGAACACATGAACACTGAAGCTTTCTTT. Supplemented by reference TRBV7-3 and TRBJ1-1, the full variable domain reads GAGVSQTPSNKVTEKGKYVELRCDPISGHTALYWYRQSLGQGPEFLIYFQGTGAADDSGLPNDRFFAVRPEGSVSTLKIQRTERGDSAVYLCASSLSREHMNTEAFFGQGTRLTVV.

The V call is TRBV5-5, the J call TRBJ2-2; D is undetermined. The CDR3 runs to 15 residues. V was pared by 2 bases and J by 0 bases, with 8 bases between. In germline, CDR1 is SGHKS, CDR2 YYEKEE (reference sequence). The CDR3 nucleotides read TGTGCCAGCAGCTTAGGAATAACGAACACCGGGGAGCTGTTTTTT. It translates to CASSLGITNTGELFF.

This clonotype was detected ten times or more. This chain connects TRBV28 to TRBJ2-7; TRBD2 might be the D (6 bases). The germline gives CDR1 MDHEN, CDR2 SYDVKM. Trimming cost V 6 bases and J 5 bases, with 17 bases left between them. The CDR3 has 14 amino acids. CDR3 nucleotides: TGTGCCAGCAGATCCCCCGGAGGGTTGAACGAGCAGTACTTC. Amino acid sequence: CASRSPGGLNEQYF.

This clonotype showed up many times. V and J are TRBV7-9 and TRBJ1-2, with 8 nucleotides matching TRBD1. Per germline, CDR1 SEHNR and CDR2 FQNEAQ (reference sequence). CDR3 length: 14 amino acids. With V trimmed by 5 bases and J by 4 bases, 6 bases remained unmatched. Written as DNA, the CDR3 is TGTGCCAGCAGCGAGACAGGGGTTAGCTATGGCTACACCTTC. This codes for CASSETGVSYGYTF.

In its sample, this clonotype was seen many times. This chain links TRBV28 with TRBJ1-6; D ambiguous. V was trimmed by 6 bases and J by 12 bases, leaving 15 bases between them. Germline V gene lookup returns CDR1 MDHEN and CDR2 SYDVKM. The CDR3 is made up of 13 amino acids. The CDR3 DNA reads TGTGCCAGCAGAAAACGACTGGGGAAACCCCTCCACTTT. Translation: CASRKRLGKPLHF.

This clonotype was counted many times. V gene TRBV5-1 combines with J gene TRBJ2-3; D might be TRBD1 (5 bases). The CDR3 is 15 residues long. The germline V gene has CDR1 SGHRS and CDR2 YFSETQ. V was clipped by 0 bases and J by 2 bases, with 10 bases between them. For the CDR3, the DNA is TGCGCCAGCAGCTTGGCCAGGGATTTCACAGATACGCAGTATTTT. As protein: CASSLARDFTDTQYF.

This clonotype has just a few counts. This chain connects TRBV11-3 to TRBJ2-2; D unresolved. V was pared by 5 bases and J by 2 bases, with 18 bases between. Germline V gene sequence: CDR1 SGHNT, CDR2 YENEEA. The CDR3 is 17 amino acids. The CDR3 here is CASSPKGSQSNTGELFF. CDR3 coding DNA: TGTGCCAGCAGCCCGAAGGGATCACAATCTAACACCGGGGAGCTGTTTTTT.

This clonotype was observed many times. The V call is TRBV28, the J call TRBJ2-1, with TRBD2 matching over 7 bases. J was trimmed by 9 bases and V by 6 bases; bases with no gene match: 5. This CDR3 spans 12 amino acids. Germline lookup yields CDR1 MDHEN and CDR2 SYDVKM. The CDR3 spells CASRLPGGEQFF. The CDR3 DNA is TGTGCCAGCAGGCTACCGGGAGGTGAGCAGTTCTTC.

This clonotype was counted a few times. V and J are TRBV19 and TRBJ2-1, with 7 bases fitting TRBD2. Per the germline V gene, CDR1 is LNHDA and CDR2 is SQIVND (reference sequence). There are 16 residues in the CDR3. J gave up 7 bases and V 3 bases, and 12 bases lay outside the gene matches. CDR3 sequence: CASSMPSGPVGNEQFF. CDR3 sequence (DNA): TGTGCCAGTAGTATGCCTAGCGGTCCGGTGGGGAATGAGCAGTTCTTC.

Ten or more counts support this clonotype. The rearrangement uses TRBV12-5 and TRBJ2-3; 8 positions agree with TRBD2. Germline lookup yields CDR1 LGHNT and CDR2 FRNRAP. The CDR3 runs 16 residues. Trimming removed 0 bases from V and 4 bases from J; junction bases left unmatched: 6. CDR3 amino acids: CASGLVAGDLADTQYF. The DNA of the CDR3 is TGTGCTAGTGGTTTGGTAGCGGGAGATTTGGCAGATACGCAGTATTTT.

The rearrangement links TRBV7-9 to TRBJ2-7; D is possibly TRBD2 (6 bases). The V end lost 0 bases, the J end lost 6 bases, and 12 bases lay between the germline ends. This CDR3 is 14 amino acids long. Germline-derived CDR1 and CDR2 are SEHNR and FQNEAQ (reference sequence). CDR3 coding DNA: TGTGCCAGCAGCTTAGCGGGAGGTTTACGCGAGCAGTACTTC. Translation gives CASSLAGGLREQYF.

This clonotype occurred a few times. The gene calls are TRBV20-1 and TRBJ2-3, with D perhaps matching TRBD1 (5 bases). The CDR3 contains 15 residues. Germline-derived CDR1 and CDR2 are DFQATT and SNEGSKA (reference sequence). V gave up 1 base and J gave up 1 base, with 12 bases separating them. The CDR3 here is CSARVTGSGTDTQYF. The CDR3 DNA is TGCAGTGCTAGAGTTACAGGTAGTGGCACAGATACGCAGTATTTT.

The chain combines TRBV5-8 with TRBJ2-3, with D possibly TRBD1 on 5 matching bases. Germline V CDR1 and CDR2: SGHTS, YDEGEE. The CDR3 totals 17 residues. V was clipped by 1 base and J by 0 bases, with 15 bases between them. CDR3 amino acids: CASSLFVRVTSTDTQYF. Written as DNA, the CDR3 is TGTGCCAGCAGCTTGTTCGTCAGGGTAACTAGCACAGATACGCAGTATTTT.

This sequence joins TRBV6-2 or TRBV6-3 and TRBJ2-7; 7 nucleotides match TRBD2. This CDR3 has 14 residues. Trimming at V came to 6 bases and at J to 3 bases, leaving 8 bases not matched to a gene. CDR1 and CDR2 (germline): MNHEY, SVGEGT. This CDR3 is CASSNGGRFYEQYF. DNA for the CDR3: TGTGCCAGCAGCAACGGGGGGAGATTCTACGAGCAGTACTTC.

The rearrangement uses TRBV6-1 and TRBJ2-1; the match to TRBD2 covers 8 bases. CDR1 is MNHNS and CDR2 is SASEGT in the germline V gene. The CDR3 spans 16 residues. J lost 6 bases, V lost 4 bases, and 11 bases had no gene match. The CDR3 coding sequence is TGTGCCAGCAGTGGCACTTTCGGGAGGGCCTTCAATGAGCAGTTCTTC. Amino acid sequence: CASSGTFGRAFNEQFF.

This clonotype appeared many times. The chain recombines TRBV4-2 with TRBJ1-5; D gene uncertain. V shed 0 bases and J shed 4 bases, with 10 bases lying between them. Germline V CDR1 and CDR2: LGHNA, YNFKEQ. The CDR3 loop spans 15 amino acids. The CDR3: CASSQDRQTNQPQHF. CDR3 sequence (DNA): TGTGCCAGCAGCCAAGATCGACAAACAAATCAGCCCCAGCATTTT.

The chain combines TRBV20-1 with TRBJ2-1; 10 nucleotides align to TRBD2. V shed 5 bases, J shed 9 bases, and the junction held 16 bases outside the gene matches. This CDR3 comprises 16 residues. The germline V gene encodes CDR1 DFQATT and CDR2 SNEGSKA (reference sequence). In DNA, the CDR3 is TGCAGTGCTGGTGCCGTTCGGCTAGCGGGAGAAGGTGAGCAGTTCTTC. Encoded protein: CSAGAVRLAGEGEQFF.

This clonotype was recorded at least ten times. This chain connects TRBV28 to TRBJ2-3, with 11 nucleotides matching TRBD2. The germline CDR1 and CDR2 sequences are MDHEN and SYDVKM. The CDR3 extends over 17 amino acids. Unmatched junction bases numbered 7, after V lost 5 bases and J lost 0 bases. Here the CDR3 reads CASSPGLAVGSTDTQYF. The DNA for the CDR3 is TGTGCCAGCAGTCCGGGACTAGCGGTTGGCAGCACAGATACGCAGTATTTT.

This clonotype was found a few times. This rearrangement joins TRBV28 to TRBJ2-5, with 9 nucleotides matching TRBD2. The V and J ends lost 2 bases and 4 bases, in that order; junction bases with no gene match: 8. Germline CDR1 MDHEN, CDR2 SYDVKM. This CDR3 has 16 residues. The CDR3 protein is CASSLSLAGSRETQYF. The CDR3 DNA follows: TGTGCCAGCAGTTTAAGTCTAGCGGGATCCAGAGAGACCCAGTACTTC.

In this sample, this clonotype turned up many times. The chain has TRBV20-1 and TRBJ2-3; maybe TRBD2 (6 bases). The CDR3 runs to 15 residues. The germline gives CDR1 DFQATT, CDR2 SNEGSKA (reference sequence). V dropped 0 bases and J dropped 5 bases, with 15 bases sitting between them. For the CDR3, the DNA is TGCAGTGCTAGAGATCTCTGGCGGGACGGAGATACGCAGTATTTT. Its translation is CSARDLWRDGDTQYF.

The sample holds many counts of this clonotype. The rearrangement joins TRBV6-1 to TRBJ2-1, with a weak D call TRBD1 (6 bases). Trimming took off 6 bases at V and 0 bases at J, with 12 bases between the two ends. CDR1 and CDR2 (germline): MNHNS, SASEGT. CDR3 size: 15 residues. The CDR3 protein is CASRSGQLSYNEQFF. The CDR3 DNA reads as TGTGCCAGCAGGTCCGGACAGCTCTCCTACAATGAGCAGTTCTTC.